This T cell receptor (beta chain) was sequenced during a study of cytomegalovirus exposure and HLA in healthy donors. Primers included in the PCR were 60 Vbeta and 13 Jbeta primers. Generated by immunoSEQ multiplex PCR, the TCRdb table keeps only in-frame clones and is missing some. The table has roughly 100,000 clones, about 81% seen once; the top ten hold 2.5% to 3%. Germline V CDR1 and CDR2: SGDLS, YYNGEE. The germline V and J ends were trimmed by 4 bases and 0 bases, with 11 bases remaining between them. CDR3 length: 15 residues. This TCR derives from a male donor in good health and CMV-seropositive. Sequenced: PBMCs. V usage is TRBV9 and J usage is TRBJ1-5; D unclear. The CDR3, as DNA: TGTGCCAGCAGCACCAGCTCGGGTAGCAATCAGCCCCAGCATTTT. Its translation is CASSTSSGSNQPQHF.